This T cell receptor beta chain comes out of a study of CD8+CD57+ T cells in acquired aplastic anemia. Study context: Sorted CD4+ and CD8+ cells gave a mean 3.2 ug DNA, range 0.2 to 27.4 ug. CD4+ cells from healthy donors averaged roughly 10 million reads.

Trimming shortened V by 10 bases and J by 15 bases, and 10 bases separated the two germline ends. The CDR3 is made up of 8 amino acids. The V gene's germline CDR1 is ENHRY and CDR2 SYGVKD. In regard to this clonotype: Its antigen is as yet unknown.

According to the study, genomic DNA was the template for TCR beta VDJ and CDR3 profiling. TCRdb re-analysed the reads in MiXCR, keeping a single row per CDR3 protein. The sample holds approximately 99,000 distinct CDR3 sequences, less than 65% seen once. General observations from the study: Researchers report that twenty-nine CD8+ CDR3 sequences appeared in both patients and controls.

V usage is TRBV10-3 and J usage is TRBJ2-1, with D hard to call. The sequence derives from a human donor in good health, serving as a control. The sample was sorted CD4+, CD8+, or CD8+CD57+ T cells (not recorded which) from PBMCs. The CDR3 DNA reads TGTGCCACCCCACTTAGGTTCTTC. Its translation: CATPLRFF.